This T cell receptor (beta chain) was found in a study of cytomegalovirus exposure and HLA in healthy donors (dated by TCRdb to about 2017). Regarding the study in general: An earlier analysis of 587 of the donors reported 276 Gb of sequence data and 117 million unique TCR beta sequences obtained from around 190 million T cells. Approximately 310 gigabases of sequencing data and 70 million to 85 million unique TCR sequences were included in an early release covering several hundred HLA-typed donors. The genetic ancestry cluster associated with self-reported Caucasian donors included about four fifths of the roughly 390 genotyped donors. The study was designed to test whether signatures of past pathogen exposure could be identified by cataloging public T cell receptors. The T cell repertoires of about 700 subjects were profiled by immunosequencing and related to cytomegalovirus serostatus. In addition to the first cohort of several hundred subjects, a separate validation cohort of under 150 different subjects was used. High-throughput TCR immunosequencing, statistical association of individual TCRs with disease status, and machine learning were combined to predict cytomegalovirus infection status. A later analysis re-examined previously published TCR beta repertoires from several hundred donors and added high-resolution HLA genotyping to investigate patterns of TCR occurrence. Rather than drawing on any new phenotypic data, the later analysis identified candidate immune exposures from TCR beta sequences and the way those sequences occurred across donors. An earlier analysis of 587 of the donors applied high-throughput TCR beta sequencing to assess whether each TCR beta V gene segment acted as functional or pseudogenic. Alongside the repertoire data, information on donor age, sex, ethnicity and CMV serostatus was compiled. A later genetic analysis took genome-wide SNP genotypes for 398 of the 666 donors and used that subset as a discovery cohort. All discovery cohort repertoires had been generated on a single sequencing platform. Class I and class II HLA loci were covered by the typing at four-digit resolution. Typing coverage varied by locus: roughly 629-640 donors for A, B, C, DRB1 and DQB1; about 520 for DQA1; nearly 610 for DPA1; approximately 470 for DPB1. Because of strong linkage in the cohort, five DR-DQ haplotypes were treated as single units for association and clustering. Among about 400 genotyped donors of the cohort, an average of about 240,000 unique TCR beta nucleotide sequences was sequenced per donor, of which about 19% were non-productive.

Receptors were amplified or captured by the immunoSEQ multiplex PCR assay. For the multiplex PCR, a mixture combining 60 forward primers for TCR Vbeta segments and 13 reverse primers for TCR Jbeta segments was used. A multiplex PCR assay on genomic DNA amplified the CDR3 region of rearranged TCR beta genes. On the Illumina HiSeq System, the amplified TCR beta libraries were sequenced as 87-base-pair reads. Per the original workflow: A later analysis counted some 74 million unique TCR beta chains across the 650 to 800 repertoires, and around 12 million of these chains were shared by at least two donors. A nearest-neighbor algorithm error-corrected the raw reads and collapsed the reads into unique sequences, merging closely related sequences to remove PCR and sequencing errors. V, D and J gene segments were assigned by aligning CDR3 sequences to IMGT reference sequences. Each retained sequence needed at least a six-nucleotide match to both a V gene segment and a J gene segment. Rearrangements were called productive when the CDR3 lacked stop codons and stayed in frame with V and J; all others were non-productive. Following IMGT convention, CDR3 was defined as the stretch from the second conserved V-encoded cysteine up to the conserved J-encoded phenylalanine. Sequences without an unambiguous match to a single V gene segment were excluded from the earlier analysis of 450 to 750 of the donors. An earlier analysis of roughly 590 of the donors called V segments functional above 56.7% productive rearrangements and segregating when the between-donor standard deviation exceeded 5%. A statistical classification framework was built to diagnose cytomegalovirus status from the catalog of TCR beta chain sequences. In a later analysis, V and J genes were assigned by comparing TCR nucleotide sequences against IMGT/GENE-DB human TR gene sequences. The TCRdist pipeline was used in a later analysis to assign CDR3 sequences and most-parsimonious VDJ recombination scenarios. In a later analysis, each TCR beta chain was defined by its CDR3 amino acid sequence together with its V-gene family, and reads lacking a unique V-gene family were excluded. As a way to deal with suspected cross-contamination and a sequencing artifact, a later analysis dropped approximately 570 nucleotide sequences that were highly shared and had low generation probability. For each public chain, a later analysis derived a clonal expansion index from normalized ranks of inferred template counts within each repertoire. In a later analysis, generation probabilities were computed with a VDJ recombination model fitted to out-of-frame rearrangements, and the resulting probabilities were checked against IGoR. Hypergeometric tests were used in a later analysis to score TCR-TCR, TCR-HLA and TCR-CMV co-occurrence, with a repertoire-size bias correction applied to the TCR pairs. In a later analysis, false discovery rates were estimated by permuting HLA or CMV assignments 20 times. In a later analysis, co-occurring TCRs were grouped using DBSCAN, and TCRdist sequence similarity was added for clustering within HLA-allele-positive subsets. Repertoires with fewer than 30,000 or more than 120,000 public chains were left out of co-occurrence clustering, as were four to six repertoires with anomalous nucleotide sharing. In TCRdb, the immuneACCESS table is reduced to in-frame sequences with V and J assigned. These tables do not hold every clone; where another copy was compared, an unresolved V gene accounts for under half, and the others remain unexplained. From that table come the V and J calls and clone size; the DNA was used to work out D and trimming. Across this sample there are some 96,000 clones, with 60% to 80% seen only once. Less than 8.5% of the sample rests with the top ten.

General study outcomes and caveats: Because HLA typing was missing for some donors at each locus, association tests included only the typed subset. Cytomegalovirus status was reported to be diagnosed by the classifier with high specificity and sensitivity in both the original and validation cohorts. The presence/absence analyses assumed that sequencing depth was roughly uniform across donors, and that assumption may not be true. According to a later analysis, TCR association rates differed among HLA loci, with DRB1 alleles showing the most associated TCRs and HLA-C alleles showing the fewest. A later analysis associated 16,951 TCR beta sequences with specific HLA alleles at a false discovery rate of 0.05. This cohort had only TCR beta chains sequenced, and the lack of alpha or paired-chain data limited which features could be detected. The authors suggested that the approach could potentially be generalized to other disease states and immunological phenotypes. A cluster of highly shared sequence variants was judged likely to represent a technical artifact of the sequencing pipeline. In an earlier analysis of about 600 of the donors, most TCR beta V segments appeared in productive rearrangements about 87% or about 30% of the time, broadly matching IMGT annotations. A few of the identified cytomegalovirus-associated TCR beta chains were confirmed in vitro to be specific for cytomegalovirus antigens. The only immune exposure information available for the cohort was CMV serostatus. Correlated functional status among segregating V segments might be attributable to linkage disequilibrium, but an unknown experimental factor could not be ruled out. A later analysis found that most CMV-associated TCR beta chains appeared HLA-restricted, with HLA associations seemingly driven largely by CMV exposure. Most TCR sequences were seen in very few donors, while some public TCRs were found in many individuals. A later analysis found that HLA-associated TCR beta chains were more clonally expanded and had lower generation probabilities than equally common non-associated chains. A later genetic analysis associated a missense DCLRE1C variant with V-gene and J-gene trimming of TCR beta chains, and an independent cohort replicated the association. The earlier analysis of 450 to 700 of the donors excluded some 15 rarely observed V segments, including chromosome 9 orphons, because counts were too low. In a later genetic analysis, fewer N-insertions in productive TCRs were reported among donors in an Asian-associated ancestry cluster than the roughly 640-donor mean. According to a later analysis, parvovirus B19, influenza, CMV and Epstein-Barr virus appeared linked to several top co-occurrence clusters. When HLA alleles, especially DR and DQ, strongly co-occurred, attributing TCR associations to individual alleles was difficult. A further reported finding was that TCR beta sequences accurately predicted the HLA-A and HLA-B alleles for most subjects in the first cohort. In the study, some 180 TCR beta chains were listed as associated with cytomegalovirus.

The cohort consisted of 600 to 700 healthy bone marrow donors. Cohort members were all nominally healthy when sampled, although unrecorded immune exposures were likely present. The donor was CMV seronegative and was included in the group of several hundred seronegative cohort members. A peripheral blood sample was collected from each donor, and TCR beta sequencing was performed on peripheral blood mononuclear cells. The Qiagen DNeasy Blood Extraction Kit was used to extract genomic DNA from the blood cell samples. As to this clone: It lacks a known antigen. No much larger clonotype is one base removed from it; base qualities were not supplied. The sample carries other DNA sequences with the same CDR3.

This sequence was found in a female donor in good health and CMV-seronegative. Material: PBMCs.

In nucleotide form, the sequence is TGTGCCAGCAGCGTAGGCGGCCGAGAGACCCAGTACTTC. This translates into CASSVGGRETQYF. The V and J segments used are TRBV9 and TRBJ2-5; no D gene is confidently identified. As encoded in the germline V gene, CDR1 is SGDLS while CDR2 is YYNGEE. Cut back by 0 bases and 4 bases, the V and J ends lie 7 bases apart. From its cysteine to its phenylalanine, the CDR3 spans 13 amino acids. Only the CDR3 DNA stays, 39 bases, in frame from base 1. The entire variable domain, with the stretches around the CDR3 drawn from the reference TRBV9 and TRBJ2-5 proteins, is DSGVTQTPKHLITATGQRVTLRCSPRSGDLSVYWYQQSLDQGLQFLIQYYNGEERAKGNILERFSAQQFPDLHSELNLSSLELGDSALYFCASSVGGRETQYFGPGTRLLVL.